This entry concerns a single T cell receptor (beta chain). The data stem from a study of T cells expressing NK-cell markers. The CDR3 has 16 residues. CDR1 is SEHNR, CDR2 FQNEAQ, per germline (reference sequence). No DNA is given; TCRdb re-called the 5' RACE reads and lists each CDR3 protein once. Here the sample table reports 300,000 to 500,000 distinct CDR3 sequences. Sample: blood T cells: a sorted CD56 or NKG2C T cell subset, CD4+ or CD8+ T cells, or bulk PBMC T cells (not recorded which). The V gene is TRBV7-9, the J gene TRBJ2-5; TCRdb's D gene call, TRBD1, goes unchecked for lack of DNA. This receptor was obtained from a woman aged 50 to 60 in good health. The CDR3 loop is CASSLTSGQGSETQYF.